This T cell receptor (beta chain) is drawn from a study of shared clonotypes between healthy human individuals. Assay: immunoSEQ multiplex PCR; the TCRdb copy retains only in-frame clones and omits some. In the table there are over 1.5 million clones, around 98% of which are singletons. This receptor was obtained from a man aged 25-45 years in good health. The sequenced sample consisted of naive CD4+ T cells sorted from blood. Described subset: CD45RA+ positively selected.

CDR3 protein: CASSVPGLANSYEQYF. CDR3 DNA: TGTGCCAGCAGCGTTCCGGGACTAGCGAACTCCTACGAGCAGTACTTC. The rearrangement links TRBV5-4 to TRBJ2-7; 10 bases agree with TRBD2. The germline V gene has CDR1 SGHNT and CDR2 YYREEE (reference sequence). CDR3 length: 16 residues. The junction had 7 bases not matched to a gene; V was cut back by 4 bases and J by 0 bases. The whole variable domain, remainder taken from reference TRBV5-4 and TRBJ2-7, is ETGVTQSPTHLIKTRGQQVTLRCSSQSGHNTVSWYQQALGQGPQFIFQYYREEENGRGNFPPRFSGLQFPNYSSELNVNALELDDSALYLCASSVPGLANSYEQYFGPGTRLTVT.